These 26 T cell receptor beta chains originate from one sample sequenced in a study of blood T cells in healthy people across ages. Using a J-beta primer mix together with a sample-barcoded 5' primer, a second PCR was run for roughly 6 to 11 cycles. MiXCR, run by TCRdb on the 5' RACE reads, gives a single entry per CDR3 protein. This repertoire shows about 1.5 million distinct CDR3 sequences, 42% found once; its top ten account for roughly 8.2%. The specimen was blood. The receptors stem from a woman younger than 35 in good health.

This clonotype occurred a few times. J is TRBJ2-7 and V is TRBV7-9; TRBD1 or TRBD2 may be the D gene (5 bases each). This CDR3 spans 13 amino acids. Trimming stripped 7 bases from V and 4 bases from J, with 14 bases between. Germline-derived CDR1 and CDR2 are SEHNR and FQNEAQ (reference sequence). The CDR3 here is CASNTGTNYEQYF. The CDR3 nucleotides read TGTGCCAGCAATACGGGGACCAATTACGAGCAGTACTTC.

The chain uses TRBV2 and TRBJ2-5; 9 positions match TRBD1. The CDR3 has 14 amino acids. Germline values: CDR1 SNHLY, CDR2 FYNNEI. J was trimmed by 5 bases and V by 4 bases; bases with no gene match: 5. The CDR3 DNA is TGTGCCAGCAGTGCCCAGGGACAGGGTGAGACCCAGTACTTC. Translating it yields CASSAQGQGETQYF.

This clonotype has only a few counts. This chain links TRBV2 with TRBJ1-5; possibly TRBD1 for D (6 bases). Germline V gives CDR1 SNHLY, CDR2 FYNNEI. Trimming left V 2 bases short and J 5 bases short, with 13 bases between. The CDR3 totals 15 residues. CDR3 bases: TGTGCCAGCAGTGAACCACAGGGAGGGTATCAGCCCCAGCATTTT. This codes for CASSEPQGGYQPQHF.

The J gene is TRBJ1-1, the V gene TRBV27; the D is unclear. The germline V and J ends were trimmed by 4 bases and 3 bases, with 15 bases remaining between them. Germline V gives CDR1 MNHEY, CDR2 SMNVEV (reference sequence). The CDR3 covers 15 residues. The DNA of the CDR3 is TGTGCCAGCAGTTCAACGCCTCAAGGTGACACTGAAGCTTTCTTT. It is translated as CASSSTPQGDTEAFF.

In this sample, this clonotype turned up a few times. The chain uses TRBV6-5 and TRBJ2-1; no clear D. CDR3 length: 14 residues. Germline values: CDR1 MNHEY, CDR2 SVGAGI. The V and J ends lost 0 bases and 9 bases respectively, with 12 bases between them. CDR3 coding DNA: TGTGCCAGCAGTTACTCGAGCGTTCCGGCTGAGCAGTTCTTC. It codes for CASSYSSVPAEQFF.

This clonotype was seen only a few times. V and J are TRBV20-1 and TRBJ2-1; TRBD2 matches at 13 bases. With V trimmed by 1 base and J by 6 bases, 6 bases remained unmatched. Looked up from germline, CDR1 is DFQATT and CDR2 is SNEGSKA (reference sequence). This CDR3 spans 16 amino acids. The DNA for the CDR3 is TGCAGTGCTAGAGGGACTAGCGGGGGTAATGGCAATGAGCAGTTCTTC. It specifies CSARGTSGGNGNEQFF.

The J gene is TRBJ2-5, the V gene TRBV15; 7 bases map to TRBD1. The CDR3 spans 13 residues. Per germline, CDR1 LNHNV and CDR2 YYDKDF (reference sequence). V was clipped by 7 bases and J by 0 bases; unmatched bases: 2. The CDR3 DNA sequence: TGTGCCACCATGGGGACAGACCAAGAGACCCAGTACTTC. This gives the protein CATMGTDQETQYF.

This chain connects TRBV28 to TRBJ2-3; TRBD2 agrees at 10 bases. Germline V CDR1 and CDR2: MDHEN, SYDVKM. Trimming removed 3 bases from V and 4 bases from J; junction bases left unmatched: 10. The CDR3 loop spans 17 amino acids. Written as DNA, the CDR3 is TGTGCCAGCAGTTTTGGGAGCGGGGGGGCCTTCCCAGATACGCAGTATTTT. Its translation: CASSFGSGGAFPDTQYF.

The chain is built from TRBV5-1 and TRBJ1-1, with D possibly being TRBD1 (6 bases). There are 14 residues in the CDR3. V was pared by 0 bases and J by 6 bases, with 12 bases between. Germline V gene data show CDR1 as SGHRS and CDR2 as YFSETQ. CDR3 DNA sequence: TGCGCCAGCAGCTTGGCCGGCGGGGGCCCTGAAGCTTTCTTT. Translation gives CASSLAGGGPEAFF.

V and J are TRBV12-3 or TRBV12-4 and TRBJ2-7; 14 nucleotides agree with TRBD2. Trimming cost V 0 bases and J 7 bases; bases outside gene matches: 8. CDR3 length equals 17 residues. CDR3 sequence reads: CASSLAGTSGGTSEQYF. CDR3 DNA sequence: TGTGCCAGCAGTTTAGCGGGGACTAGCGGGGGCACTAGTGAGCAGTACTTC.

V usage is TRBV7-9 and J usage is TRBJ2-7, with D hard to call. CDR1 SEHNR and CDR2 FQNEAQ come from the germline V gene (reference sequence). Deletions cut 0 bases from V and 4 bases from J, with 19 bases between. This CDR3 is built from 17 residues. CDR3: CASSLALLYLANYEQYF. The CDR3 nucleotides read TGTGCCAGCAGCTTAGCTCTCTTGTATTTGGCTAATTACGAGCAGTACTTC.

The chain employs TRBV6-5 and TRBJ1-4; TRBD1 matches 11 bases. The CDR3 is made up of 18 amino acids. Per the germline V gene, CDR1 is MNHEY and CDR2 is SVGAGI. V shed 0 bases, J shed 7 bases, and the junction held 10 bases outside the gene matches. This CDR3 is CASSYSGTGGLGGEKLFF. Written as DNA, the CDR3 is TGTGCCAGCAGTTACTCAGGGACAGGGGGTCTCGGCGGTGAAAAACTGTTTTTT.

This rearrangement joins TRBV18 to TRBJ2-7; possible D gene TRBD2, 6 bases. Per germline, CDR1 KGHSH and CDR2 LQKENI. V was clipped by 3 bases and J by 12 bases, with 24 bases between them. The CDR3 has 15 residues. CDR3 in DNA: TGTGCCAGCTCACCCCCAAGCGGGTTACAGGTCCATTGGTACTTC. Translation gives CASSPPSGLQVHWYF.

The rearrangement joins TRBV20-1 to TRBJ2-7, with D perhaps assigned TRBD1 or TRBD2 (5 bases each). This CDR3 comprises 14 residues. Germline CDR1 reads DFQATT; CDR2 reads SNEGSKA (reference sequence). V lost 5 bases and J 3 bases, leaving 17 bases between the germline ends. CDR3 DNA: TGCAGTGCTCCCCGAGAGGGGCCGAACTACGAGCAGTACTTC. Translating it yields CSAPREGPNYEQYF.

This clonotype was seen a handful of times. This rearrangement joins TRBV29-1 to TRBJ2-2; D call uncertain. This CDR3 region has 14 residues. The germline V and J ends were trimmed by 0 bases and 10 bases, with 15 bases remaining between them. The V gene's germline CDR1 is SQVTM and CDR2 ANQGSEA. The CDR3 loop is CSVEDMGSGVELFF. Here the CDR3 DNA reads TGCAGCGTTGAAGATATGGGGTCCGGAGTGGAGCTGTTTTTT.

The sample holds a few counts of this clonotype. CDR3: CASSLTFVGNEQFF. CDR3 sequence (DNA): TGTGCCAGCAGCCTAACTTTTGTGGGAAATGAGCAGTTCTTC. The chain has TRBV7-6 and TRBJ2-1; D is undetermined. CDR1 SGHVS and CDR2 FNYEAQ come from the germline V gene. The CDR3 runs 14 residues. V gave up 5 bases and J gave up 7 bases, with 15 bases separating them.

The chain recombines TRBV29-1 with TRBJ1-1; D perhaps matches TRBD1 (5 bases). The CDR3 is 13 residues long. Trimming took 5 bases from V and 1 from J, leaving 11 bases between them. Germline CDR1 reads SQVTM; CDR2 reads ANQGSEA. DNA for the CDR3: TGCAGCGTTTTGGGGCAGCCGAACACTGAAGCTTTCTTT. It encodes CSVLGQPNTEAFF.

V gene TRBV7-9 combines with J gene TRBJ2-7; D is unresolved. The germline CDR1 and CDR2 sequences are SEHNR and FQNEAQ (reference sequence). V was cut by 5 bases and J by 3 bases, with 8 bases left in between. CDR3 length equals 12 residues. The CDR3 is CASSPQVYEQYF. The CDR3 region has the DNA TGTGCCAGCAGCCCGCAGGTCTACGAGCAGTACTTC.

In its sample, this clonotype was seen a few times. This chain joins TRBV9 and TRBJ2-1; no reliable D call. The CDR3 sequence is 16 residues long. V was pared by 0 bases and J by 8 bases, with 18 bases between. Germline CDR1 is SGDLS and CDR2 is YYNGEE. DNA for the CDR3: TGTGCCAGCAGCGTAGCTCACACGAGCGTAAGCGATGAGCAGTTCTTC. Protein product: CASSVAHTSVSDEQFF.

The CDR3 spells CASSLGRTGYNEQYF. The CDR3 DNA is TGTGCCAGCAGCTTAGGGAGGACAGGGTACAATGAGCAGTACTTC. V is TRBV7-2 and J is TRBJ2-1, with TRBD1 matching over 8 bases. The DNA end is a closer match to TRBJ2-7, so the J assignment may be wrong. The germline CDR1 and CDR2 sequences are SGHTA and FQGNSA. There are 15 residues in the CDR3.

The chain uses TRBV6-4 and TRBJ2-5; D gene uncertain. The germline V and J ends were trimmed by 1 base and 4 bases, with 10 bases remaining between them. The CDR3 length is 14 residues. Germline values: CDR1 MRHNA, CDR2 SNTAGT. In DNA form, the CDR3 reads TGTGCCAGCAGTGACTGGTCGGAAATAGAGACCCAGTACTTC. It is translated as CASSDWSEIETQYF.

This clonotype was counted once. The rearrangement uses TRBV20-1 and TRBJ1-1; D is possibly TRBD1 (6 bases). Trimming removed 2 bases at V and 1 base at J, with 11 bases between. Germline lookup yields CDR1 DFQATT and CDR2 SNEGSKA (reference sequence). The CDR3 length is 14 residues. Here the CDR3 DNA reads TGCAGTGCTAGACTTTCAGGGGCGAACACTGAAGCTTTCTTT. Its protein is CSARLSGANTEAFF.

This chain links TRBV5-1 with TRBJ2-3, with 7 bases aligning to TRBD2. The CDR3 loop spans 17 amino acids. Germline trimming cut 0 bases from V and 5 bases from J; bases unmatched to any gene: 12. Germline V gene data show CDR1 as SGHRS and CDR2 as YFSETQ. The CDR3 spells CASSLAPSGGGIDTQYF. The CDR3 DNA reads TGCGCCAGCAGCTTGGCCCCCTCGGGGGGAGGAATAGATACGCAGTATTTT.

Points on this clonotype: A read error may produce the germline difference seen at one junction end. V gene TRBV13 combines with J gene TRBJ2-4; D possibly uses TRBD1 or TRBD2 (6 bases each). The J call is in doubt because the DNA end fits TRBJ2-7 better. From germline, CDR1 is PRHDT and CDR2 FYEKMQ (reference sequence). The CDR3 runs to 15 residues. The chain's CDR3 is CANSEEGGWSYEQYF. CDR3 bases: TGTGCCAACAGCGAAGAGGGGGGTTGGTCCTACGAGCAGTACTTC.

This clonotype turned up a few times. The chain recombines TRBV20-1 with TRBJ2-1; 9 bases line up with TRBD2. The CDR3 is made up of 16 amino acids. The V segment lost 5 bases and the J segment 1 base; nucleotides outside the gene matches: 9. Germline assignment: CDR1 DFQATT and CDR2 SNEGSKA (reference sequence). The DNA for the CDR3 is TGCAGTGCTCAGTCTGGGACTAGCAAGTCCTACAATGAGCAGTTCTTC. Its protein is CSAQSGTSKSYNEQFF.

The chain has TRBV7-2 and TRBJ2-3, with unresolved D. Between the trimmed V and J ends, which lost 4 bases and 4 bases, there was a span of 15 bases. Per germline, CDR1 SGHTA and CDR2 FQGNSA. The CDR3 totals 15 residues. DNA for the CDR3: TGTGCCAGCAGCTCATCCGTTAGCCCCGCAGATACGCAGTATTTT. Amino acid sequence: CASSSSVSPADTQYF.